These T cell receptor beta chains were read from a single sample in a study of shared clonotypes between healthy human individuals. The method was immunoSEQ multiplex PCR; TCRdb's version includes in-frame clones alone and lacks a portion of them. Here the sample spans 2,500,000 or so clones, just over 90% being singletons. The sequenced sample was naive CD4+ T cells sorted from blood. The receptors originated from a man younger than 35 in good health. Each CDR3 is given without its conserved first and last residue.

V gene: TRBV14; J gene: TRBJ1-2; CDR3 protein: ASSPEAGANYGYT
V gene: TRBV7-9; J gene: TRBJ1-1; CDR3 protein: ASSPGRWTEAF
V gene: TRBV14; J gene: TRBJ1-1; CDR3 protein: ASRQGSTEAF
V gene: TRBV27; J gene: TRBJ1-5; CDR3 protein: ASYRTELALNQPQH
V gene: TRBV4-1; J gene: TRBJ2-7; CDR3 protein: ASSPSDNGPYEQY
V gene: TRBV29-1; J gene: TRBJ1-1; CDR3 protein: SVDRGPNTEAF
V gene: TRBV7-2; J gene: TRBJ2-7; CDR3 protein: ASSLGGGTYEQY
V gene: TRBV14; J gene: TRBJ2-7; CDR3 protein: ASSQVPPEQY
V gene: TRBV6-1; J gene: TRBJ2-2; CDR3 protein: ASSYQNTGELF
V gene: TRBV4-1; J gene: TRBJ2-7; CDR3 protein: ASSQGSGRDRNYEQY
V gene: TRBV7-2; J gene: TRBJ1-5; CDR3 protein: ASSLAAVDSNQPQH
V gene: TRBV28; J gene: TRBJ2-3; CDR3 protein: ASSLDSPDTQY
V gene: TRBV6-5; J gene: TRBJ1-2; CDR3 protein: ASSQDRGPYGYT
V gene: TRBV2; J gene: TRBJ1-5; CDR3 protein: ASSEGQGATWNSNQPQH
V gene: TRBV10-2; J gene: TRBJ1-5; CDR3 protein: ASSESPGYSNQPQH
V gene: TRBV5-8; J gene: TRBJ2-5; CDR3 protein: ASSLDTGRETQY
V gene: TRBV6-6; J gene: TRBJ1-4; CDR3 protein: ASSQSSGVTNEKLF
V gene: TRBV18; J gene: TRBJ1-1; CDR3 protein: ASSPPGRGDTEAF
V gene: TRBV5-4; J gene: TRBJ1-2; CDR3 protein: ASSPGQLYGYT
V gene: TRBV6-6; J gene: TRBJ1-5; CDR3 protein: ASLERGNQPQH
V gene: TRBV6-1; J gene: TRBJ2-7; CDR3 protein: ASRSGTISYEQY
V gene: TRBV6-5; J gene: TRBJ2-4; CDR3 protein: ASTKRDRGKNIQY
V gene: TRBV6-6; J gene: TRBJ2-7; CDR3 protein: ASTRLAGPDEQY
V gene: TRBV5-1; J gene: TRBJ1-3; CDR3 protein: ASSLDNSGNTIY
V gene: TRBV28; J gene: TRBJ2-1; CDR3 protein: ASTKRGNEQF
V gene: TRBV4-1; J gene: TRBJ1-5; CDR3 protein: ASSQDDAYSNQPQH
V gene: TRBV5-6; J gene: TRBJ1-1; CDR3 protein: ASTPVVGNTEAF
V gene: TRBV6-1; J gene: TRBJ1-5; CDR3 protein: ASSEQGVVQPQH
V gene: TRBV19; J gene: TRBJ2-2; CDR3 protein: ASSIKQGRTGELF
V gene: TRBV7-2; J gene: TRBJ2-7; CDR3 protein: ASSHSGPYEQY
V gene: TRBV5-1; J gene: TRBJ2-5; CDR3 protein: ASSRGLGQY
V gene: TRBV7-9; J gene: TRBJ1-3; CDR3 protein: ASSLYDRVSGNTIY
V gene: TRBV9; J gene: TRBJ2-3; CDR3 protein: ASSVGLAGVRGTDTQY
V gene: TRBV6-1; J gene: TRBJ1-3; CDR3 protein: ASSALGTPLYTGNTIY
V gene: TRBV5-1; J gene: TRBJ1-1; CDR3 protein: ASTLLGMNTEAF
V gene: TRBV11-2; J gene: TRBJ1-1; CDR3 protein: ASSLDSVSGAF
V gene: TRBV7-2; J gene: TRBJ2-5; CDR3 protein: ASSLVAQRESETQY
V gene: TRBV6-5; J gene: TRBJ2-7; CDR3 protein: ASSYRLALNEQY
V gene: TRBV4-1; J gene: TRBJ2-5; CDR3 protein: ASSQDPLAGSPVRETQY
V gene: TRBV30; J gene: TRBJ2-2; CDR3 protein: AWRGDRVDGELF
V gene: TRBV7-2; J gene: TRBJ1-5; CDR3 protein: ASSSYSNQPQH